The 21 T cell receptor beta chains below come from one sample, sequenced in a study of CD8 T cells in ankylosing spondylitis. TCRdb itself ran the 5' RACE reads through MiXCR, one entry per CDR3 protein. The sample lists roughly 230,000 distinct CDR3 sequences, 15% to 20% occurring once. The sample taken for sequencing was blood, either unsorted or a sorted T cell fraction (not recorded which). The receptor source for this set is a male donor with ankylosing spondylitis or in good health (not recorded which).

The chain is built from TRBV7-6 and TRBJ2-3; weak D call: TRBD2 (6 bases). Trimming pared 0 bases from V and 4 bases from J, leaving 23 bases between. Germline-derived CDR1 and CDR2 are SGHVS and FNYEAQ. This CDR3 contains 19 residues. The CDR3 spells CASSLANSFRGGIADTQYF. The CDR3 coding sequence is TGTGCCAGCAGCTTAGCAAACTCCTTCCGGGGCGGGATTGCAGATACGCAGTATTTT.

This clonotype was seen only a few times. CDR3 sequence reads: CASSVEGLNTDTQYF. The CDR3 bases are TGTGCCAGCAGCGTAGAAGGGCTAAACACAGATACGCAGTATTTT. The genes are TRBV9 and TRBJ2-3; D ambiguous. This CDR3 is built from 15 residues. The V end was cut by 0 bases, the J end by 2 bases, with 10 bases between. CDR1 and CDR2 from the germline V gene are SGDLS and YYNGEE. Combining the CDR3 with reference TRBV9 and TRBJ2-3 gives the whole variable domain DSGVTQTPKHLITATGQRVTLRCSPRSGDLSVYWYQQSLDQGLQFLIQYYNGEERAKGNILERFSAQQFPDLHSELNLSSLELGDSALYFCASSVEGLNTDTQYFGPGTRLTVL.

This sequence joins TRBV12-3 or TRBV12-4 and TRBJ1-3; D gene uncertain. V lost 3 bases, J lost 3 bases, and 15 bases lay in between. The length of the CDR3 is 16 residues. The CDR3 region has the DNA TGTGCCAGCAGTTTCGTCTGGGTTCCTCGTGGAAACACCATATATTTT. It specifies CASSFVWVPRGNTIYF.

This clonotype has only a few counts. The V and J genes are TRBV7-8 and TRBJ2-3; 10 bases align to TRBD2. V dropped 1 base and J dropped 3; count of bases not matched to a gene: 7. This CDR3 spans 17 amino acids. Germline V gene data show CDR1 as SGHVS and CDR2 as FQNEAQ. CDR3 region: CASSLDPAGGVTDTQYF. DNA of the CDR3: TGTGCCAGCAGCTTAGATCCAGCGGGAGGGGTGACAGATACGCAGTATTTT.

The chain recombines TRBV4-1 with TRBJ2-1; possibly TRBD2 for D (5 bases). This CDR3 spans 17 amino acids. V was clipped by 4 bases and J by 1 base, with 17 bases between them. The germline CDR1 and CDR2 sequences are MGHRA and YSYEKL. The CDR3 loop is CASSPTLGSFSYNEQFF. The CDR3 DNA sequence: TGCGCCAGCAGCCCAACCCTGGGGAGTTTTTCCTACAATGAGCAGTTCTTC.

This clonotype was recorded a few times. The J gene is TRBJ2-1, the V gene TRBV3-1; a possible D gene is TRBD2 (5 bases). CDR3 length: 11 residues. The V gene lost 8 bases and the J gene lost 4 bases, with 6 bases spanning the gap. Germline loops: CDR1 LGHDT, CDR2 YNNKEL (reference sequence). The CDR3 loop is CASQRYNEQFF. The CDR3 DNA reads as TGTGCCAGCCAGCGGTACAATGAGCAGTTCTTC.

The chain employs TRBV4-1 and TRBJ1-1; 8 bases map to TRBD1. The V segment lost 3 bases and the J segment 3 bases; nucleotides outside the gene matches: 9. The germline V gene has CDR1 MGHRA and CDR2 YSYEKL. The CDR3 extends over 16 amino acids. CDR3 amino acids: CASSQVPGQVDTEAFF. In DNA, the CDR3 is TGCGCCAGCAGCCAGGTACCGGGACAGGTGGACACTGAAGCTTTCTTT.

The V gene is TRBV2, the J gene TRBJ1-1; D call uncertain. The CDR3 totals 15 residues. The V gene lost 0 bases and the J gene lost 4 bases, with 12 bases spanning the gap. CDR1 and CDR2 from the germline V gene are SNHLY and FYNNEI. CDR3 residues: CASSEALSKATEAFF. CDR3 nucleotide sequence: TGTGCCAGCAGTGAAGCACTTTCTAAGGCCACTGAAGCTTTCTTT. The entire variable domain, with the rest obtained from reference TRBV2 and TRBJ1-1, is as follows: EPEVTQTPSHQVTQMGQEVILRCVPISNHLYFYWYRQILGQKVEFLVSFYNNEISEKSEIFDDQFSVERPDGSNFTLKIRSTKLEDSAMYFCASSEALSKATEAFFGQGTRLTVV.

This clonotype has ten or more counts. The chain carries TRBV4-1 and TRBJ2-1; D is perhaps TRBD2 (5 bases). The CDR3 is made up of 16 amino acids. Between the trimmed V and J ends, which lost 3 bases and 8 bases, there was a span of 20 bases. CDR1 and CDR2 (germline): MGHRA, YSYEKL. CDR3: CASSHLRSWFGDEQFF. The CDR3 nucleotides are TGCGCCAGCAGCCACCTCAGGTCCTGGTTCGGGGATGAGCAGTTCTTC.

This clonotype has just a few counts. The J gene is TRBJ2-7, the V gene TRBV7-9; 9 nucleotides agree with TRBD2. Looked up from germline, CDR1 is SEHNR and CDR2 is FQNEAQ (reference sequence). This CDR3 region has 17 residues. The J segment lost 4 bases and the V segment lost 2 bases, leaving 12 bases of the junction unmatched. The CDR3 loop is CASSLTTIAGDGYEQYF. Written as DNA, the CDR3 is TGTGCCAGCAGCTTAACAACAATAGCGGGAGATGGATACGAGCAGTACTTC. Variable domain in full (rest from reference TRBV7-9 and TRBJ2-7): DTGVSQNPRHKITKRGQNVTFRCDPISEHNRLYWYRQTLGQGPEFLTYFQNEAQLEKSRLLSDRFSAERPKGSFSTLEIQRTEQGDSAMYLCASSLTTIAGDGYEQYFGPGTRLTVT.

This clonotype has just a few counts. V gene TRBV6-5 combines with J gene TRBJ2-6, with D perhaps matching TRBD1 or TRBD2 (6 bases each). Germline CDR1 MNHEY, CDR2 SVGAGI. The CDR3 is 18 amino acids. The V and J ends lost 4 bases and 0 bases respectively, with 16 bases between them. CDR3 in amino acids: CASSLGSGASSGANVLTF. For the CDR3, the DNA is TGTGCCAGCAGTTTAGGGTCGGGGGCGAGCTCTGGGGCCAACGTCCTGACTTTC.

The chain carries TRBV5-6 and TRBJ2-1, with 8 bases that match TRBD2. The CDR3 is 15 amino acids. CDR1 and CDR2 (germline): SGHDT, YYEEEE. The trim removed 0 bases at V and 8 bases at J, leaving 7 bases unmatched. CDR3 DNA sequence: TGTGCCAGCAGCTTGGCCCTAGCGGGCAGGCATGAGCAGTTCTTC. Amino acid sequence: CASSLALAGRHEQFF. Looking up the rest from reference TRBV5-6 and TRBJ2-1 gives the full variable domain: DAGVTQSPTHLIKTRGQQVTLRCSPKSGHDTVSWYQQALGQGPQFIFQYYEEEERQRGNFPDRFSGHQFPNYSSELNVNALLLGDSALYLCASSLALAGRHEQFFGPGTRLTVL.

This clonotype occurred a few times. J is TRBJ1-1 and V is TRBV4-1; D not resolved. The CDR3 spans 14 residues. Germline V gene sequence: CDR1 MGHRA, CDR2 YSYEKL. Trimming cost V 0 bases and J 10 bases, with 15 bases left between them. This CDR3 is CASSQDIPDPRAFF. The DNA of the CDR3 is TGCGCCAGCAGCCAAGATATCCCGGACCCCCGAGCTTTCTTT.

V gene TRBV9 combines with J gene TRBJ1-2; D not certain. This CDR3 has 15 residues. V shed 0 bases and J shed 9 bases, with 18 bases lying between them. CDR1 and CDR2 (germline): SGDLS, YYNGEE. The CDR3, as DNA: TGTGCCAGCAGCGTAGGGCAGGCCGATCAGGAGCGCTACACCTTC. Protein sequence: CASSVGQADQERYTF.

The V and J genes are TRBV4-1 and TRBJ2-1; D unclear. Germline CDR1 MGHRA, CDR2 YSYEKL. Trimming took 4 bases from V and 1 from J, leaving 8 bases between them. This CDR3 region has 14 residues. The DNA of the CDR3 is TGCGCCAGCAGCCCTACTACATCCTACAATGAGCAGTTCTTC. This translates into CASSPTTSYNEQFF.

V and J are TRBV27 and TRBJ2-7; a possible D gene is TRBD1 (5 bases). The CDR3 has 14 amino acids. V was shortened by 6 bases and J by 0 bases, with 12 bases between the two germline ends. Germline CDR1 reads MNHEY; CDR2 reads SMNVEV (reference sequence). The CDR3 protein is CASRGLTSSYEQYF. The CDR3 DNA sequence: TGTGCCAGCAGGGGGCTTACCAGCTCCTACGAGCAGTACTTC.

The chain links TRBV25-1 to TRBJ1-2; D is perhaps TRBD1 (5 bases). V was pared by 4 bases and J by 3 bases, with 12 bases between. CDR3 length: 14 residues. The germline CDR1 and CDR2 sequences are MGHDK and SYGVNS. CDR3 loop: CASSGTGGYYGYTF. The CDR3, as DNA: TGTGCCAGCAGTGGGACCGGGGGGTACTATGGCTACACCTTC.

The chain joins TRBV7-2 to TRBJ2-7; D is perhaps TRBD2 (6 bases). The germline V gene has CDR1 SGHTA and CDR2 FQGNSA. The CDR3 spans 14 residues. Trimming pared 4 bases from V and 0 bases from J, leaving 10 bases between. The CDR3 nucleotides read TGTGCCAGCAGCTCGTGGGGGGTCTCCTACGAGCAGTACTTC. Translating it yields CASSSWGVSYEQYF.

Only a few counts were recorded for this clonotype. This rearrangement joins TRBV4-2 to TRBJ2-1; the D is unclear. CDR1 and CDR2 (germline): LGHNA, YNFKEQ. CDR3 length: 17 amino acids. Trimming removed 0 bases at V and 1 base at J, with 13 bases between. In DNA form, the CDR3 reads TGTGCCAGCAGCCAAGAACTATTGATTAGTTCCTACAATGAGCAGTTCTTC. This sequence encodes CASSQELLISSYNEQFF.

The CDR3 nucleotides are TGTGCCAGCTCAATTAGCGGGAGCCCGAACACCGGGGAGCTGTTTTTT. Its translation: CASSISGSPNTGELFF. This chain uses TRBV12-3 or TRBV12-4 with TRBJ2-2; 9 positions agree with TRBD2. The CDR3 consists of 16 residues. V was clipped by 8 bases and J by 0 bases; unmatched bases: 7.

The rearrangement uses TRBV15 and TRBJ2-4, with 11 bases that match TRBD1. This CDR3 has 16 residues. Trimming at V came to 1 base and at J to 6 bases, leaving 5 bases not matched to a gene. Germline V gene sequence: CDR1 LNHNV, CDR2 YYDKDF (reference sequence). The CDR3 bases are TGTGCCACCAGCAGAGGACGGGGACAGGGGGGAAACATTCAGTACTTC. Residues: CATSRGRGQGGNIQYF.